Listed below are T cell receptor beta chains from one sample, sequenced in a study of T cell responses to AZD1222 COVID-19 vaccine. Libraries were prepared by immunoSEQ multiplex PCR; TCRdb keeps only in-frame clonotypes and omits some of them. The repertoire holds 63,000 or so clones, with roughly 85% as singletons. Sequenced material: peripheral blood, taken on day 0 of AZD1222 vaccination. These receptors were obtained from an adult in good health. CDR3s include the opening cysteine and the closing phenylalanine or tryptophan. The D gene is left open where the match is weak. Only some rows state a clone size, as once, few, many or a class for expanded clones.

j_call	clone_size	d_call	v_call	cdr3_aa	cdr3_nt
TRBJ1-1	few	NA	TRBV6-6	CASRPRPGRGRDTEAFF	TGTGCCAGCCGTCCACGGCCGGGACGGGGGAGGGACACTGAAGCTTTCTTT
TRBJ1-3	few	NA	TRBV5-4	CASSLFYRGRNTIYF	TGTGCCAGCAGCTTATTCTATCGCGGTAGAAACACCATATATTTT
TRBJ2-1	once	NA	TRBV5-4	CASSLPLSGEQFF	TGTGCCAGCAGCTTGCCCCTCAGCGGTGAGCAGTTCTTC
TRBJ2-2	NA	NA	TRBV2	CASSLPGPNMGELFF	TGTGCCAGCAGTTTACCGGGGCCTAATATGGGGGAGCTGTTTTTT
TRBJ2-1	NA	NA	TRBV12-5	CASGNLRGLNEQFF	TGTGCTAGTGGAAACCTCCGGGGCCTCAATGAGCAGTTCTTC
TRBJ1-1	NA	NA	TRBV7-2	CASSLGHRVGAFF	TGTGCCAGCAGCTTAGGTCACAGGGTTGGAGCTTTCTTT
TRBJ2-7	NA	NA	TRBV15	CATSIRTRTSGAYEQYF	TGTGCCACCAGCATCCGAACCCGGACATCGGGTGCCTACGAGCAGTACTTC
TRBJ1-6	NA	NA	TRBV5-5	CASSSLGAAANSPLHF	TGTGCCAGCAGCTCGCTGGGGGCGGCGGCTAATTCACCCCTCCACTTT
TRBJ1-6	NA	NA	TRBV6-5	CASSYTDNSPLHF	TGTGCCAGCAGTTATACAGATAATTCACCCCTCCACTTT
TRBJ1-1	NA	NA	TRBV29-1	CSVEARGGTEAFF	TGCAGCGTTGAAGCAAGGGGAGGAACTGAAGCTTTCTTT
TRBJ1-4	NA	NA	TRBV6-2/TRBV6-3	CASSWQGQDEKLFF	TGTGCCAGCAGTTGGCAGGGGCAGGATGAAAAACTGTTTTTT
TRBJ2-7	NA	NA	TRBV28	CASSLDYEQYF	TGTGCCAGCAGCCTTGACTACGAGCAGTACTTC
TRBJ2-7	NA	NA	TRBV19	CASSIVVGYYEQYF	TGTGCCAGTAGTATAGTTGTAGGGTATTACGAGCAGTACTTC
TRBJ1-2	NA	NA	TRBV3-1/TRBV3-2	CASSQGTRYIRYTF	TGTGCCAGCAGCCAAGGGACTAGGTACATCAGGTACACCTTC
TRBJ1-2	NA	NA	TRBV7-2	CASSSEGGLKGGYTF	TGTGCCAGCAGCTCCGAGGGGGGTTTAAAGGGTGGCTACACCTTC
TRBJ1-6	NA	NA	TRBV19	CASSILGDSPLHF	TGTGCCAGTAGTATACTGGGCGATTCACCCCTCCACTTT
TRBJ2-5	NA	TRBD2	TRBV27	CASSFYSGGGQETQYF	TGTGCCAGCAGTTTCTATAGCGGGGGGGGTCAAGAGACCCAGTACTTC
TRBJ2-5	NA	NA	TRBV5-6	CASREGGRETQYF	TGTGCCAGCAGGGAGGGGGGGCGAGAGACCCAGTACTTC
TRBJ1-6	once	NA	TRBV5-8	CASSLDSGRYNSPLHF	TGTGCCAGCAGTTTGGACTCGGGGCGGTATAATTCACCCCTCCACTTT
TRBJ1-3	NA	NA	TRBV6-5	CASVVGGNTIYF	TGTGCCAGCGTGGTGGGAGGAAACACCATATATTTT
TRBJ1-5	NA	NA	TRBV6-6	CASSDSRGSYQPQHF	TGTGCCAGCAGTGACAGTCGGGGGAGCTATCAGCCCCAGCATTTT
TRBJ2-3	NA	TRBD1	TRBV11-3	CASKSGGLDTQYF	TGTGCCAGCAAGTCAGGGGGATTGGATACGCAGTATTTT
TRBJ1-1	NA	NA	TRBV3-1/TRBV3-2	CASSQQGSNTEAFF	TGTGCCAGCAGCCAGCAGGGGTCGAACACTGAAGCTTTCTTT
TRBJ2-1	NA	TRBD2	TRBV27	CASSFGGDRYNEQFF	TGTGCCAGCAGTTTCGGGGGGGATCGGTACAATGAGCAGTTCTTC
TRBJ1-5	NA	NA	TRBV10-2	CASTAGNNQPQHF	TGCGCCAGCACTGCCGGCAACAATCAGCCCCAGCATTTT
TRBJ1-5	NA	TRBD1	TRBV5-1	CASSVGQGDQPQHF	TGCGCCAGCAGCGTCGGACAGGGGGATCAGCCCCAGCATTTT
TRBJ1-6	NA	TRBD1	TRBV19	CASRDRENSPLHF	TGTGCCAGCCGGGACAGGGAAAATTCACCCCTCCACTTT
TRBJ2-1	NA	TRBD2	TRBV7-2	CASNKLPSGGAGPNEQFF	TGTGCCAGCAACAAATTACCTAGCGGGGGGGCCGGTCCCAATGAGCAGTTCTTC
TRBJ2-5	NA	NA	TRBV19	CASSITRVSQETQYF	TGTGCCAGTAGTATTACGCGGGTGAGCCAAGAGACCCAGTACTTC
TRBJ1-1	NA	NA	TRBV29-1	CSAAVGGKTEAFF	TGCAGCGCGGCAGTGGGAGGGAAAACTGAAGCTTTCTTT
TRBJ1-1	NA	NA	TRBV19	CASSIDGGWTKEAFF	TGTGCCAGTAGTATAGATGGAGGTTGGACGAAGGAAGCTTTCTTT
TRBJ1-3	NA	NA	TRBV29-1	CSVEDQRTDSGNTIYF	TGCAGCGTTGAAGATCAAAGGACAGACTCTGGAAACACCATATATTTT
TRBJ1-5	NA	TRBD1	TRBV25-1	CASSEGTGHHQPQHF	TGTGCCAGCAGTGAAGGGACAGGGCATCATCAGCCCCAGCATTTT
TRBJ1-2	few	NA	TRBV27	CASILDRIYGYTF	TGTGCCAGCATTCTCGACAGGATCTATGGCTACACCTTC
TRBJ1-6	NA	NA	TRBV27	CASRGLGGRPNSPLHF	TGTGCCAGCAGAGGACTTGGGGGGCGTCCGAATTCACCCCTCCACTTT
TRBJ1-3	NA	NA	TRBV5-6	CASSFLRGGSGNTIYF	TGTGCCAGCAGCTTTTTAAGAGGGGGCTCTGGAAACACCATATATTTT
TRBJ1-1	NA	NA	TRBV19	CASSSVNTEAFF	TGTGCCAGTAGTTCGGTGAACACTGAAGCTTTCTTT